The 4 T cell receptor beta chains reported below all come from one sample, sequenced in a study of blood T cell repertoires in COVID-19. Profiled with immunoSEQ multiplex PCR; TCRdb holds only in-frame clones, not every one. Of tens of thousands of clones listed, approximately 80% are singletons. Sequenced: PBMCs or T cells enriched from blood (not recorded which). Receptor source: a woman aged 40 to 49 with acute COVID-19.

On this clone itself: This sample also contains other DNA sequences that code for the same CDR3. CDR3: CASSPGQGVSPLHF. The CDR3 bases are TGTGCCAGCAGCCCGGGACAGGGGGTATCACCCCTCCACTTT. The chain joins TRBV27 to TRBJ1-6; 11 bases are a match to TRBD1. Germline-derived CDR1 and CDR2 are MNHEY and SMNVEV (reference sequence). Germline trimming cut 6 bases from V and 10 bases from J; bases unmatched to any gene: 5. The CDR3 is 14 amino acids.

J is TRBJ2-2 and V is TRBV9; D ambiguous. This CDR3 has 16 amino acids. The V end was cut by 1 base, the J end by 7 bases, with 17 bases between. Germline V gene sequence: CDR1 SGDLS, CDR2 YYNGEE. Here the CDR3 DNA reads TGTGCCAGCAGCGTATATTTCACTTTAGAACTCGGGGAGCTGTTTTTT. Protein product: CASSVYFTLELGELFF.

The chain employs TRBV19 and TRBJ2-7; D may be TRBD1 (6 bases). The CDR3 loop spans 15 amino acids. Germline V gives CDR1 LNHDA, CDR2 SQIVND (reference sequence). The ends were cut back, 3 bases at V and 2 bases at J, with 14 bases in the middle. The DNA of the CDR3 is TGTGCCAGTAGTATGGTGGACAGCACTACCTACGAGCAGTACTTC. It translates to CASSMVDSTTYEQYF.

DNA for the CDR3: TGTGCCAGTAGGCTTGACAGGTCCCCGATATCTGGCTACACCTTC. Protein: CASRLDRSPISGYTF. The chain combines TRBV19 with TRBJ1-2; a possible D gene is TRBD1 (6 bases). The germline V gene encodes CDR1 LNHDA and CDR2 SQIVND (reference sequence). V was pared by 6 bases and J by 7 bases, with 21 bases between. This CDR3 contains 15 residues.